Shown below are 8 T cell receptor beta chains from a single sample sequenced in a study of OX40 agonist ivuxolimab in advanced cancers. Measured with immunoSEQ multiplex PCR; TCRdb has only the in-frame clones, and not every one. The sample includes 40,000 to 50,000 clones, around 90% of them seen just once. The sample was CD4+ or CD8+ T cells sorted from blood, taken in a trial of the OX40 agonist ivuxolimab. The receptors stem from an adult with an advanced solid tumor such as melanoma, head and neck, liver or kidney cancer.

V usage is TRBV5-8 and J usage is TRBJ1-5, with 9 bases aligning to TRBD1. J was trimmed by 6 bases and V by 4 bases; bases with no gene match: 8. This CDR3 is 15 amino acids long. Germline-derived CDR1 and CDR2 are SGHTS and YDEGEE. The CDR3 region is CASSPGDRVGQPQHF. The DNA of the CDR3 is TGTGCCAGCAGCCCAGGGGACAGGGTCGGTCAGCCCCAGCATTTT.

The genes are TRBV5-5 and TRBJ2-7; D is unresolved. Germline CDR1 reads SGHKS; CDR2 reads YYEKEE (reference sequence). The CDR3 has 12 amino acids. The ends were cut back, 4 bases at V and 0 bases at J, with 5 bases in the middle. CDR3: CASSPSSYEQYF. CDR3 coding DNA: TGTGCCAGCAGCCCGAGCTCCTACGAGCAGTACTTC.

The gene calls are TRBV4-3 and TRBJ2-3, with 8 bases lining up with TRBD2. V dropped 5 bases and J dropped 1; count of bases not matched to a gene: 8. The CDR3 is 16 residues long. Germline V CDR1 and CDR2: LGHNA, YSLEER. This CDR3 reads CASSYGGRGGTDTQYF. The CDR3 DNA sequence: TGCGCCAGCAGCTATGGTGGGCGGGGGGGCACAGATACGCAGTATTTT.

The V and J genes are TRBV9 and TRBJ2-5; no clear D. This CDR3 spans 14 amino acids. Looked up from germline, CDR1 is SGDLS and CDR2 is YYNGEE. V was shortened by 0 bases and J by 4 bases, with 10 bases between the two germline ends. Here the CDR3 reads CASSVGPDGETQYF. The CDR3 nucleotides read TGTGCCAGCAGCGTAGGCCCGGATGGAGAGACCCAGTACTTC.

The chain uses TRBV5-6 and TRBJ1-3; D not resolved. CDR1 and CDR2 (germline): SGHDT, YYEEEE. Deletions cut 2 bases from V and 2 bases from J, with 8 bases between. The CDR3 loop spans 14 amino acids. CDR3 in amino acids: CASSFREAGNTIYF. The CDR3, as DNA: TGTGCCAGCAGCTTCCGGGAAGCTGGAAACACCATATATTTT.

In nucleotides, the CDR3 is TGCGCCAGCAGCCAGGGACCAAACTATGGCTACACCTTC. Its translation: CASSQGPNYGYTF. The chain has TRBV5-1 and TRBJ1-2; D may be TRBD1 (5 bases). CDR1 and CDR2 from the germline V gene are SGHRS and YFSETQ. The ends were cut back, 4 bases at V and 2 bases at J, with 9 bases in the middle. This CDR3 is built from 13 residues.

This CDR3 is CASSPVGQGNTEAFF. CDR3 nucleotide sequence: TGTGCCAGCAGCCCAGTTGGACAGGGGAACACTGAAGCTTTCTTT. The chain joins TRBV5-4 to TRBJ1-1; 8 nucleotides line up with TRBD1. This CDR3 is 15 amino acids long. Germline V gene lookup returns CDR1 SGHNT and CDR2 YYREEE (reference sequence). V dropped 4 bases and J dropped 1; count of bases not matched to a gene: 6.

The chain has TRBV25-1 and TRBJ2-7, with a weak D call TRBD2 (6 bases). V lost 5 bases, J lost 0 bases, and 14 bases lay in between. Per germline, CDR1 MGHDK and CDR2 SYGVNS. This CDR3 is 15 amino acids long. In nucleotides, the CDR3 is TGTGCCAGCAGTCCGGGACTGGGGAGCTCCTACGAGCAGTACTTC. Translated: CASSPGLGSSYEQYF.